In this sample, the clone carrying this T cell receptor beta chain turned up a few times. The antigen remains unidentified. TCRdb reprocessed the 5' RACE reads via MiXCR and lists one record per CDR3 protein. The data show over 200,000 distinct CDR3 sequences, more than 6.5% seen once. The entry originates in a study of T cells after yellow fever vaccination. The study's findings and limits: Once the booster was given, most primary-vaccination clones reappeared, at around 95% for CD4 and 88% for CD8. From the bulk population, abundant clonotypes could contaminate and appear within FACS-sorted repertoires.

CDR1 SGHRS and CDR2 YFSETQ come from the germline V gene. After removal of 3 bases from V and 2 bases from J, the junction contained 5 bases not matched to a gene. The CDR3 spans 15 residues. The specimen was CD4+ T cells sorted from PBMCs, collected on the day of the yellow fever booster vaccination. This chain links TRBV5-1 with TRBJ2-3, with 8 nucleotides matching TRBD2. This clonotype was obtained from a man in his thirties or forties who received the YFV17D yellow fever vaccine. The CDR3 region is CASSWGGGPTDTQYF. In nucleotides, the CDR3 is TGCGCCAGCAGCTGGGGCGGGGGGCCCACAGATACGCAGTATTTT.